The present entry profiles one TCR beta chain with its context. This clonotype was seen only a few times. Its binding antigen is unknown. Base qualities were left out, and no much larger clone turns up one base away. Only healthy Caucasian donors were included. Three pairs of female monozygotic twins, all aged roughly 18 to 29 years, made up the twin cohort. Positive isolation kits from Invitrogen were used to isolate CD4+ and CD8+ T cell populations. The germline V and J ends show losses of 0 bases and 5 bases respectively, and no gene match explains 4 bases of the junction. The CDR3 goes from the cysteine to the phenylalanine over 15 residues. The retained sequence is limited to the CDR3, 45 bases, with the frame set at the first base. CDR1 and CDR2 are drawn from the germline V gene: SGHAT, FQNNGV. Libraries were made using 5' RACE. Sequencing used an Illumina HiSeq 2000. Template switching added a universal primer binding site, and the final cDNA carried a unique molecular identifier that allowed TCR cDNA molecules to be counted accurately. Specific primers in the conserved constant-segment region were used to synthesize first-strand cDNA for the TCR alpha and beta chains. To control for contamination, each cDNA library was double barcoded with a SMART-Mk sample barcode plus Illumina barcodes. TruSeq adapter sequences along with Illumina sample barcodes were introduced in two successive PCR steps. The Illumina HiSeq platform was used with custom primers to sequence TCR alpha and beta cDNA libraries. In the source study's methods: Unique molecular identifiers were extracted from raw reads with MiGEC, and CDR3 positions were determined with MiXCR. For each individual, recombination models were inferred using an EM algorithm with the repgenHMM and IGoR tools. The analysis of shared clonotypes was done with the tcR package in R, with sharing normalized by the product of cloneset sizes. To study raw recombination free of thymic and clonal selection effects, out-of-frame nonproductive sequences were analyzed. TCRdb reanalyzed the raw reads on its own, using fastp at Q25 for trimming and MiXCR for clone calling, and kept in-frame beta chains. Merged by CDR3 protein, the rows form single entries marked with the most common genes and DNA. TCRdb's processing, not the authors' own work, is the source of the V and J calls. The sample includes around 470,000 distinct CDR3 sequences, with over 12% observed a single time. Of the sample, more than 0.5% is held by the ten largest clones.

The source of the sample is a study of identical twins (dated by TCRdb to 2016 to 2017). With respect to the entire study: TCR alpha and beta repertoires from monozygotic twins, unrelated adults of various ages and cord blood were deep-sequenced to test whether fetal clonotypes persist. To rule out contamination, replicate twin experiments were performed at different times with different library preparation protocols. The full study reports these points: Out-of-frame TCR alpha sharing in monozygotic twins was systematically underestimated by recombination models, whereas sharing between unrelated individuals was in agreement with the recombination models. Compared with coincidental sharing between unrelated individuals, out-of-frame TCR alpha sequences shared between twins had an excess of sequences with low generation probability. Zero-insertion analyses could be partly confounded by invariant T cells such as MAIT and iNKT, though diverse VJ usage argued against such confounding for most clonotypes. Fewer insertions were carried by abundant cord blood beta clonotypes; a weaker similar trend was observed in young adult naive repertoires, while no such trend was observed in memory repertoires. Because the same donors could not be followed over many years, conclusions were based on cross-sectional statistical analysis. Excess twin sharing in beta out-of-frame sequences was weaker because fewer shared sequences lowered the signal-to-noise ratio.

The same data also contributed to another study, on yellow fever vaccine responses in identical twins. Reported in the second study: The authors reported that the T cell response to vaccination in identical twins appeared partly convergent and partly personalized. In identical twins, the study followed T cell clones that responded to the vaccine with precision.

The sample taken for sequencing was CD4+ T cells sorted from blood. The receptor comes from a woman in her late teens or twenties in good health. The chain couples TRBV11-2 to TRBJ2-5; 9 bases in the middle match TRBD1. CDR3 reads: CASSLEGQGPETQYF. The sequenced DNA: TGTGCCAGCAGCTTAGAGGGACAGGGCCCGGAGACCCAGTACTTC.